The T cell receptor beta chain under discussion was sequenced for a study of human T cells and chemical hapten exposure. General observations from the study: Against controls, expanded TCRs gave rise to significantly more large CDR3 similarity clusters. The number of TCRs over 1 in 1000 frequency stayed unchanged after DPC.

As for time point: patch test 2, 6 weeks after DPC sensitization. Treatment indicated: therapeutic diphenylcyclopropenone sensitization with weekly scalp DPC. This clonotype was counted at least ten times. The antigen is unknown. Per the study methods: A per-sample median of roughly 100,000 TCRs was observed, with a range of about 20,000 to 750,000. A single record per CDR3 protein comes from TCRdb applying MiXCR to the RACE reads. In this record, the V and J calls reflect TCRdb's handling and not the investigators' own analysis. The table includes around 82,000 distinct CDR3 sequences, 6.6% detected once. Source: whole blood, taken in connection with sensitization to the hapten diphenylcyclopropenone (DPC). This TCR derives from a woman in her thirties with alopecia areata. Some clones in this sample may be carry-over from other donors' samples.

The CDR3 nucleotides read TGCGCCAGCAGCCAAGATTGGGACAGCCGTGAAGCTTTCTTT. It specifies CASSQDWDSREAFF. The chain has TRBV4-1 and TRBJ1-1, with TRBD1 matching 7 bases. V shed 0 bases, J shed 7 bases, and the junction held 5 bases outside the gene matches. Germline CDR1 reads MGHRA; CDR2 reads YSYEKL. This CDR3 contains 14 residues.